This T cell receptor (beta chain) was found in a study of identical twins. The authors used template switching to add a universal primer site and gave cDNA unique molecular identifiers. Each CDR3 protein gets one entry after TCRdb re-called the 5' RACE reads with MiXCR. The data show 690,000 or so distinct CDR3 sequences, 8.6% seen once. General study points: The more abundant beta clonotypes in cord blood had fewer insertions, and memory repertoires did not show this. Conclusions rested on cross-sectional statistics rather than following the same donors.

This clonotype has only a few counts. Its specificity is unknown. In addition, the sample was reused for a study of yellow fever vaccine responses in identical twins.

The TCR sequence derives from a woman younger than 30 in good health. Material: PBMCs.

Written as DNA, the CDR3 is TGTGCCAGCAGCCACGGGACAGGGCTCTCGCGCGAGCAGTACTTC. This gives the protein CASSHGTGLSREQYF. This chain connects TRBV16 to TRBJ2-7, with 9 bases lining up with TRBD1. Germline V CDR1 and CDR2: KGHSY, FQNENV. The CDR3 extends over 15 amino acids. The trim removed 3 bases at V and 6 bases at J, leaving 9 bases unmatched.